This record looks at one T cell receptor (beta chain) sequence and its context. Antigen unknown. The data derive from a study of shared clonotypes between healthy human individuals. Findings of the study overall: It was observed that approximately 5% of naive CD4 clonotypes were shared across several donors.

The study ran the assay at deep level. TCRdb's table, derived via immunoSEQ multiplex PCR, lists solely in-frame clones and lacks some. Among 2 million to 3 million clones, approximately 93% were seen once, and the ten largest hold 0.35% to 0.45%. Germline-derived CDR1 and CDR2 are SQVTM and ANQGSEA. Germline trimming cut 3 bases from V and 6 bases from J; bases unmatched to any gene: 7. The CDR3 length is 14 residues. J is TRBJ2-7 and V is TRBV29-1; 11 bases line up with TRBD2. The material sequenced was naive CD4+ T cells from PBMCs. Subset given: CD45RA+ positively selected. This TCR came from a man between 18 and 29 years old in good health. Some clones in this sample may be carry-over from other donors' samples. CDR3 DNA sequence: TGCAGCGTTGAGGAACTAGCGGGAGTAACCGAGCAGTACTTC. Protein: CSVEELAGVTEQYF.